This T cell receptor (beta chain) was identified in a study of T-cell memory formation after mild COVID-19 (dated by TCRdb to the early 2020s). With respect to the entire study: TCR sequence clusters from the two donors were found to be largely donor specific. In a couple of donors, T-cell clones that expanded and contracted after mild COVID-19 were followed by sequencing TCRalpha and TCRbeta repertoires longitudinally. Two young, previously healthy adult volunteers made up the cohort, one male and one female.

TCRdb records Illumina NovaSeq 6000 as the sequencer. TCRalpha and TCRbeta cDNA libraries were constructed by 5'RACE with constant-segment primers, with sample barcodes and unique molecular identifiers being introduced. RNA was extracted from every sample with Trizol reagent. Libraries were amplified in two PCR steps, with a second sample barcode and Illumina TruSeq adapters added in the second step. Libraries were sequenced on an Illumina NovaSeq with 2 x 150 bp paired-end reads. On the authors' methods: Demultiplexing of reads and collapsing into UMI-guided consensus sequences were performed with migec v1.2.7. Using mixcr v2.1.11, the UMI consensuses were aligned to TRA and TRB V and J templates and assembled into clonotypes. A clonotype was counted as expanded or contracted only if both edgeR and NoisET called the change significant, with noise models trained on biological replicates. For edgeR calls, the thresholds were a false discovery rate-adjusted p below 0.01 and a log2 fold-change of 1. As an exploratory analysis of dynamics, max-normalized trajectories of the 1000 most abundant clonotypes were examined by PCA with hierarchical clustering. Separately sequenced CD4+ and CD8+ repertoires were used to assign a CD4 or CD8 phenotype to each responding clone. The raw public data were reprocessed by TCRdb itself: fastp quality trimming at Q25, MiXCR clonotype calling, in-frame beta chains only. Every distinct CDR3 protein forms one entry, paired with its most common genes and DNA. These V and J calls are TCRdb output, not the study's own analysis. Within this sample are under 400,000 distinct CDR3 sequences, with 25% to 30% of them counted one time only. The ten largest clonotypes hold roughly 13% of the sample.

General study outcomes and caveats: Contracting CD4+ clones were located mainly in the CM and EM memory subsets, whereas CD8+ clones were found to be enriched in EMRA. From day 15 to 85, contracting clones showed balanced CD4/CD8 phenotypes, whereas a second wave of clones that expanded from day 15 to 37 leaned towards CD4+. Some responding clones were found in pre-infection memory, which suggests that pre-existing cross-reactive memory T cells took part in the SARS-CoV-2 response. SARS-CoV-2 specificity was not confirmed for the second-wave clones peaking on day 37. Only a couple of mild cases were covered in the study, and larger cohorts including severe cases with pre-infection samples were considered necessary.

With respect to this clonotype: Its antigen remains unidentified. Base qualities are missing; no much larger clone stands one base away.

PBMCs were isolated by Ficoll-Paque density gradient centrifugation. The germline V gene encodes CDR1 SGHTA and CDR2 FQGNSA. Trimming costs V 7 bases and J 6 bases, and their ends lie 19 bases apart. The CDR3 goes from the cysteine to the phenylalanine over 15 residues. The only DNA kept is the CDR3, 45 bases in frame from the first base. Recombination linked TRBV7-2 to TRBJ2-1, and the D gene may be TRBD2, 5 bases matching. The sequenced material came from PBMCs or a T cell subset sorted from them (not recorded which). The source is an adult woman who had mild COVID-19 (a few samples of this study predate the infection). The sample titles of this study are shuffled in the database, so cell type and time point are left out; the donor was told from shared clones. The nucleotides are TGTGCCAGCAATCTGATTGGGTCGGCGGGCAATGAGCAGTTCTTC. Its amino acids are CASNLIGSAGNEQFF.